Presented here are 10 T cell receptor beta chains from one specimen sequenced in a study of blood T cell repertoires in COVID-19. Profiling relied on immunoSEQ multiplex PCR, and the TCRdb table lists in-frame clones only, not all of them. Of some 220,000 clones in the sample, about 88% are singletons; the top ten hold about 2.6%. Sequencing was carried out using PBMCs or T cells enriched from blood (not recorded which). These receptors came from a woman in her twenties or thirties who had recovered from COVID-19.

This clone was detected only once. The V call is TRBV4-2, the J call TRBJ1-1; D remains unclear. This CDR3 spans 17 amino acids. Germline values: CDR1 LGHNA, CDR2 YNFKEQ. V lost 4 bases and J lost 1, with 19 bases in between. This chain's CDR3 is CASSPLIPVRKNTEAFF. The CDR3 bases are TGTGCCAGCAGCCCCCTTATACCAGTGAGGAAGAACACTGAAGCTTTCTTT.

This clone turned up a few times. This sample includes further DNA sequences coding for the same CDR3. The chain recombines TRBV9 with TRBJ2-2, with TRBD2 as a possible D gene (6 bases). Per the germline V gene, CDR1 is SGDLS and CDR2 is YYNGEE. The CDR3 totals 13 residues. The germline V and J ends were trimmed by 2 bases and 5 bases, with 7 bases remaining between them. The DNA for the CDR3 is TGTGCCAGCAGCGTGAGCGGGACCGGGGAGCTGTTTTTT. Encoded protein: CASSVSGTGELFF.

The chain is built from TRBV2 and TRBJ2-5; 7 nucleotides agree with TRBD1. With 5 bases clipped from V and 5 bases from J, the junction kept 2 bases outside the gene matches. The CDR3 totals 12 residues. Germline V lookup: CDR1 SNHLY, CDR2 FYNNEI. The CDR3 nucleotides read TGTGCCAGCAGTAGACAGGGCGAGACCCAGTACTTC. Translation: CASSRQGETQYF.

This sequence joins TRBV7-9 and TRBJ1-1; D might be TRBD1 (6 bases). In germline, CDR1 is SEHNR, CDR2 FQNEAQ (reference sequence). V shed 5 bases and J shed 4 bases, with 11 bases lying between them. There are 13 residues in the CDR3. This CDR3 reads CASSEQGGTEAFF. CDR3 sequence (DNA): TGTGCCAGCAGCGAACAGGGTGGCACTGAAGCTTTCTTT.

J is TRBJ2-7 and V is TRBV7-9; 8 positions agree with TRBD1. This CDR3 region has 14 residues. Germline assignment: CDR1 SEHNR and CDR2 FQNEAQ (reference sequence). The V gene end was trimmed by 4 bases and the J gene end by 6 bases; junction bases not matched to a gene: 8. This CDR3 is CASSSRQGTAEQYF. CDR3 nucleotides: TGTGCCAGCAGCTCCCGACAGGGGACTGCCGAGCAGTACTTC.

This rearrangement joins TRBV7-2 to TRBJ2-7; unclear D gene. The CDR3 is 13 amino acids. Germline CDR1 reads SGHTA; CDR2 reads FQGNSA. Trimming removed 6 bases at V and 0 bases at J, with 9 bases between. DNA for the CDR3: TGTGCCAGCAGAGTGCCTAGCTCCTACGAGCAGTACTTC. Protein product: CASRVPSSYEQYF.

A word on this clone: This specimen includes other DNA sequences encoding the same CDR3. The chain uses TRBV5-1 and TRBJ2-5; D is uncertain. Trimming pared 0 bases from V and 5 bases from J, leaving 5 bases between. Germline-derived CDR1 and CDR2 are SGHRS and YFSETQ. The CDR3 has 12 residues. The CDR3: CASSLVRETQYF. The CDR3 DNA is TGCGCCAGCAGCTTGGTGAGGGAGACCCAGTACTTC.

This clone was observed once. V and J are TRBV4-2 and TRBJ2-2, with a tentative D call TRBD1 (5 bases). V lost 10 bases to trimming and J lost 4 bases, with 10 bases between them. Germline CDR1 is LGHNA and CDR2 is YNFKEQ. The CDR3 is 12 amino acids. The CDR3 region has the DNA TGTGCCACCCTTAGGGGCACCGGGGAGCTGTTTTTT. It encodes CATLRGTGELFF.

The chain combines TRBV6-2 or TRBV6-3 with TRBJ1-2; tentative D call: TRBD1 (5 bases). The V end lost 4 bases, the J end lost 7 bases, and 25 bases lay between the germline ends. The CDR3 spans 17 residues. CDR1 is MNHEY, CDR2 SVGEGT, per germline. For the CDR3, the DNA is TGTGCCAGCAGTTCGAACCCCGGGACTCCAACCCCGTTTGGCTACACCTTC. Translated, it gives CASSSNPGTPTPFGYTF.

This chain connects TRBV10-3 to TRBJ2-1; the D gene is possibly TRBD2 (6 bases). The V end lost 4 bases, the J end lost 4 bases, and 20 bases lay between the germline ends. The CDR3 runs 17 residues. Looked up from germline, CDR1 is ENHRY and CDR2 is SYGVKD. CDR3 sequence (DNA): TGTGCCATCAGTGGAGAGGGAGGACCCCACGTATACAATGAGCAGTTCTTC. Residues: CAISGEGGPHVYNEQFF.